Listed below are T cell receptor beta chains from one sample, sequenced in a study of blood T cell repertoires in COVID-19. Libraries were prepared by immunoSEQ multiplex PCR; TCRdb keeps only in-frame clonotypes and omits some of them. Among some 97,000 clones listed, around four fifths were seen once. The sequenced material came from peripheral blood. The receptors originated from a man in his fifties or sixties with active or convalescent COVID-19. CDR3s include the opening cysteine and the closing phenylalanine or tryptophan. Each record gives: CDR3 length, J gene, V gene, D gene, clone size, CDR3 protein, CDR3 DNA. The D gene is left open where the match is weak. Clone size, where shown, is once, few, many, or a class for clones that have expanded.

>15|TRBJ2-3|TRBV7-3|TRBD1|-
CASSPGTGGFYTQYF
TGTGCCAGCAGTCCCGGAACAGGGGGCTTTTATACGCAGTATTTT
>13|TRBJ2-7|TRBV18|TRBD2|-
CASSMREGYEQYF
TGTGCCAGCTCAATGCGGGAGGGCTACGAGCAGTACTTC
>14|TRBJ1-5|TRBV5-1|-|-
CASSRGGSNQPQHF
TGCGCCAGCAGCCGGGGGGGTAGCAATCAGCCCCAGCATTTT
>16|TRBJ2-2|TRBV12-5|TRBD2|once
CASGDLAGGLGGELFF
TGTGCTAGTGGTGATCTAGCGGGGGGGCTAGGCGGGGAGCTGTTTTTT
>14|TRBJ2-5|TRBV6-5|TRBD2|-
CASRKGLAQETQYF
TGTGCCAGCAGAAAGGGACTAGCCCAGGAGACCCAGTACTTC
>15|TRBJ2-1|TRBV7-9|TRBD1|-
CASSFDRGSWNEQFF
TGTGCCAGCAGCTTCGACAGGGGAAGTTGGAATGAGCAGTTCTTC
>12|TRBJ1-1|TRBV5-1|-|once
CASSQQNTEAFF
TGCGCCAGCAGCCAACAGAACACTGAAGCTTTCTTT
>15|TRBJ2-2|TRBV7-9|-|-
CASSLAGGVTGELFF
TGTGCCAGCAGCTTGGCGGGCGGGGTTACCGGGGAGCTGTTTTTT
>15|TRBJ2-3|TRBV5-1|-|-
CASSLGSGTTDTQYF
TGCGCCAGCAGCTTGGGTAGCGGAACCACAGATACGCAGTATTTT
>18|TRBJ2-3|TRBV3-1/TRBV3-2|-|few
CASSQDLFRRSFTDTQYF
TGTGCCAGCAGCCAAGATTTGTTCCGGAGGTCATTCACAGATACGCAGTATTTT
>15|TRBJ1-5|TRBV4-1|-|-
CASSQDSESNQPQHF
TGCGCCAGCAGCCAAGATAGCGAATCAAATCAGCCCCAGCATTTT
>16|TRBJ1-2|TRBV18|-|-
CASSPPGSKLNYGYTF
TGTGCCAGCTCACCACCGGGCAGCAAACTTAACTATGGCTACACCTTC
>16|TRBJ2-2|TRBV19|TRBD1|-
CASTREGQGGTGELFF
TGTGCCAGTACCCGAGAGGGACAGGGAGGGACCGGGGAGCTGTTTTTT
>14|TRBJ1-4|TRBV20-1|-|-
CSASPSGKNEKLFF
TGCAGTGCTAGTCCCAGCGGAAAAAATGAAAAACTGTTTTTT
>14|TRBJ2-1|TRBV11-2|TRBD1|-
CASSSQGPNNEQFF
TGTGCCAGCAGCTCACAGGGGCCTAACAATGAGCAGTTCTTC
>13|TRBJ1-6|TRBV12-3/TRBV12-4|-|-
CASSVGGRSPLHF
TGTGCCAGCTCCGTCGGGGGACGGTCACCCCTCCACTTT
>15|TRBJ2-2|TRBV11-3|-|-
CASSQGFKNTGELFF
TGTGCCAGCAGCCAGGGGTTCAAGAACACCGGGGAGCTGTTTTTT
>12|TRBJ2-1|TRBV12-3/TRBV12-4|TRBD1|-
CASSSGQGSILF
TGTGCCAGCAGTTCGGGACAGGGAAGTATACTCTTC
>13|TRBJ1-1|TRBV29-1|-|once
CSGDRGLNTEAFF
TGCAGCGGAGACCGGGGTTTGAACACTGAAGCTTTCTTT
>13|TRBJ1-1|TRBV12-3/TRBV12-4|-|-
CASSPAEGPEAFF
TGTGCCAGCAGTCCCGCGGAGGGCCCTGAAGCTTTCTTT
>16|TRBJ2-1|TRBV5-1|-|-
CASSLQLGSSVDEQFF
TGCGCCAGCAGCCTACAACTAGGAAGTTCTGTCGATGAGCAGTTCTTC
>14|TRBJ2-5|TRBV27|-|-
CASSLQVGQETQYF
TGTGCCAGCAGTTTACAGGTGGGCCAAGAGACCCAGTACTTC
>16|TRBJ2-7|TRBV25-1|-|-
CASSEYDGGRVYEQYF
TGTGCCAGCAGTGAATATGACGGGGGGCGAGTCTACGAGCAGTACTTC
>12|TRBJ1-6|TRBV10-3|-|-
CAISDLSSPLHF
TGTGCCATCAGTGATCTTTCTTCACCCCTCCACTTT